Below, one TCR beta chain is given with its context. Its antigen is as yet unknown. This specimen belongs to a study of cytomegalovirus exposure and HLA in healthy donors. Researchers ran the PCR with 60 Vbeta and 13 Jbeta primers. TCRdb's copy holds only in-frame clones and misses some; the assay was immunoSEQ multiplex PCR. The repertoire holds approximately 180,000 clones, with just under 80% as singletons. CDR3 length: 13 amino acids. The germline V gene has CDR1 GTSNPN and CDR2 SVGIG (reference sequence). V dropped 2 bases and J dropped 6 bases, with 12 bases sitting between them. Regarding the study as a whole: Researchers reported in a later analysis that a missense DCLRE1C variant was tied to TCR beta V- and J-gene trimming. Information on immune exposure was restricted to one variable (CMV serostatus). Across donors, presence/absence analyses took sequencing depth to be roughly uniform.

Sequences were obtained from PBMCs. This receptor was taken from a woman aged 45 to 65 in good health and CMV-seropositive. This chain uses TRBV30 with TRBJ2-3; D gene ambiguous. CDR3 in amino acids: CAWSHDRVDTQYF. CDR3 nucleotide sequence: TGTGCCTGGAGTCATGACCGGGTGGATACGCAGTATTTT.